Included here is one T cell receptor (beta chain) sequence, with context. Its antigen is currently unknown. This table comes from immunoSEQ multiplex PCR, and its TCRdb copy is limited to in-frame clones, with some not included. The sample records 70,000 to 90,000 clones, around 82% being singletons. These data come from a study of OX40 agonist ivuxolimab in advanced cancers. Study information: Recorded diagnoses for dose-escalation patients were hepatocellular carcinoma, melanoma, renal cell or head and neck cancer. Prior anti-PD-1, anti-PD-L1 or anti-CTLA-4 therapy did not bar entry, and roughly 40% had some.

V lost 4 bases and J lost 2, with 5 bases in between. The CDR3 extends over 12 amino acids. Germline V gene sequence: CDR1 SGDLS, CDR2 YYNGEE. Study-wide points: The study found among the lowest clonal expansion in partial responders at 0.1-3.0 mg/kg. No determination was made of the antigen specificity of the expanded peripheral T cells.

The sequencing here drew on CD4+ or CD8+ T cells sorted from blood, taken in a trial of the OX40 agonist ivuxolimab. This chain links TRBV9 with TRBJ2-3; D is unclear. This sequence was found in an adult with an advanced solid tumor such as melanoma, head and neck, liver or kidney cancer. CDR3 nucleotides: TGTGCCAGCAGCCCTCACACAGATACGCAGTATTTT. Protein: CASSPHTDTQYF.